The rows below give T cell receptor beta chains drawn from one sample of a study of cytomegalovirus exposure and HLA in healthy donors. Data came from immunoSEQ multiplex PCR; TCRdb stores just in-frame clones and leaves some out. The sample consists of 150,000 or so clones, 76% of them appearing once. The material sequenced was PBMCs. These receptors originate from a male donor in good health and CMV-seronegative. The CDR3 runs from the conserved cysteine through the conserved F or W. Fields, in order: D gene, clone size, J gene, V gene, CDR3 DNA, CDR3 protein. The D gene is left open where the match is weak. The size of a clone is reported for some rows only, either as once, few or many, or as a class for expanded clones.

>TRBD2|NA|TRBJ2-1|TRBV6-5
TGTGCCACCCGACTAGCGGCCTACAATGAGCAGTTCTTC
CATRLAAYNEQFF
>NA|NA|TRBJ2-7|TRBV9
TGTGCCAGCAGCGTAGGGGGGGTAGGCTACGAGCAGTACTTC
CASSVGGVGYEQYF
>NA|NA|TRBJ2-1|TRBV5-1
TGCGCCAGCAGCTTCAGGGCGGGGAATGAGCAGTTCTTC
CASSFRAGNEQFF
>TRBD1|NA|TRBJ1-4|TRBV2
TGTGCCAGCAGACCCCGGACAGGGGGGAATGAAAAACTGTTTTTT
CASRPRTGGNEKLFF
>TRBD1|NA|TRBJ2-7|TRBV27
TGTGCCAGCAGGCCATGGACAGGGGGACTCTACGAGCAGTACTTC
CASRPWTGGLYEQYF
>NA|NA|TRBJ2-7|TRBV7-8
TGTGCCAGCAGCCCCGATGGGGGCACCCTCCCTGCCTACGAGCAGTACTTC
CASSPDGGTLPAYEQYF
>TRBD2|once|TRBJ2-4|TRBV7-9
TGTTCCACCATCCTACAGGGAAGTAGCGGGAGAGAAAACATTCAGTACTTC
CSTILQGSSGRENIQYF
>NA|NA|TRBJ2-2|TRBV7-9
TGTGCCAGCTGGGAGTGGGGCACCGGGGAGCTGTTTTTT
CASWEWGTGELFF
>NA|NA|TRBJ1-1|TRBV5-1
TGCGCCAGCAGCTTGCAACAGGGTGGCACTGAAGCTTTCTTT
CASSLQQGGTEAFF
>NA|NA|TRBJ1-6|TRBV30
TGTGCCTGGGCTGGAGGGGCCGGGGGTGATTCACCCCTCCACTTT
CAWAGGAGGDSPLHF
>TRBD2|NA|TRBJ2-7|TRBV28
TGTGCCAGCAGTTTAATCTACGGTGTAGCGGGGGCCTCCTACGAGCAGTACTTC
CASSLIYGVAGASYEQYF
>NA|NA|TRBJ2-2|TRBV7-3
TGTGCCAGCGAGGAGCGGGCCACCGGGGAGCTGTTTTTT
CASEERATGELFF
>NA|NA|TRBJ2-1|TRBV5-4
TGTGCCAGCAGTCGGGGCGGTTTTGGGGGGGCCGAGCAGTTCTTC
CASSRGGFGGAEQFF
>NA|NA|TRBJ2-7|TRBV4-1
TGCGCCAGCAGCCAAGCCCCCGTTGTTTCCTACGAGCAGTACTTC
CASSQAPVVSYEQYF
>TRBD1|NA|TRBJ1-5|TRBV7-8
TGTGCCAGCAGCTTAGCCGCGACCGGGGGACAGGGGGCGAAGCCCCAGCATTTT
CASSLAATGGQGAKPQHF
>NA|NA|TRBJ2-2|TRBV4-1
TGCGCCAGCAGCGCCAGTTACACCGGGGAGCTGTTTTTT
CASSASYTGELFF
>TRBD1|NA|TRBJ2-7|TRBV27
TGTGCCAGCAGTCTACAGGGGACGTACGAGCAGTACTTC
CASSLQGTYEQYF
>NA|few|TRBJ2-7|TRBV19
TGTGCCAGTAGCCGTTTCCGGGACACGTCCTACGAGCAGTACTTC
CASSRFRDTSYEQYF
>NA|few|TRBJ1-5|TRBV5-6
TGTGCCAGCAGCTTGGCAGGGGGCAATCAGCCCCAGCATTTT
CASSLAGGNQPQHF
>NA|NA|TRBJ2-7|TRBV11-2
TGTGCCAGCAGCTTAACAGGCCTCTCCTACGAGCAGTACTTC
CASSLTGLSYEQYF
>TRBD2|NA|TRBJ2-1|TRBV7-3
TGTGCCAGCAGCTCCTTTGAGGGGAGGGCCCCCCCGAAGTTCTTC
CASSSFEGRAPPKFF
>NA|NA|TRBJ1-5|TRBV19
TGTGCCAGTAGTATCCCCCGGACACTCCCAGGGGATCAGCCCCAGCATTTT
CASSIPRTLPGDQPQHF
>NA|NA|TRBJ1-4|TRBV11-2
TGTGCCAGCAGCTTTAATCCGGATGAAAAACTGTTTTTT
CASSFNPDEKLFF
>NA|NA|TRBJ2-7|TRBV6-1
TGTGCCAGCAGTGGCGGGACAGACGCCTACGAGCAGTACTTC
CASSGGTDAYEQYF
>TRBD2|few|TRBJ2-7|TRBV28
TGTGCCAGCAGTCGACTAGCGGGGACTGGGGAGCAGTACTTC
CASSRLAGTGEQYF
>TRBD2|NA|TRBJ2-7|TRBV5-1
TGCGCCAGCAGCTACGGACTAGCGGGGGAGCAGTACTTC
CASSYGLAGEQYF
>NA|NA|TRBJ2-2|TRBV7-3
TGTGCCAGCAGCTTATATCCCGGGGAGCTGTTTTTT
CASSLYPGELFF
>TRBD1|NA|TRBJ1-1|TRBV10-3
TGTGCCATCAGGAGACAGGGGCACACTGAAGCTTTCTTT
CAIRRQGHTEAFF
>TRBD1|NA|TRBJ2-7|TRBV5-1
TGCGCCAGCAGCTTGGGGACCGGACAGGGGCGGATGGGGGAGCAGTACTTC
CASSLGTGQGRMGEQYF
>TRBD2|NA|TRBJ2-1|TRBV18
TGTGCCAGCTCACCACCGAGAGTAGCGGGAAACAATGAGCAGTTCTTC
CASSPPRVAGNNEQFF
>TRBD2|NA|TRBJ2-3|TRBV12-5
TGTGCTAGTGCGGCCGGGAGGGGGGGTACGCAGTATTTT
CASAAGRGGTQYF
>TRBD1|NA|TRBJ1-3|TRBV10-3
TGTGCCATCAGTGGGACAGGAACAGGTGGAAACACCATATATTTT
CAISGTGTGGNTIYF
>TRBD1|few|TRBJ1-4|TRBV2
TGTGCCAGCAGTGTTGGGGGACAGCCCGTGAAACTGTTTTTT
CASSVGGQPVKLFF
>TRBD2|NA|TRBJ2-5|TRBV11-2
TGTGCCAGCAGCTGGGACCGGGGGGGAGAGACCCAGTACTTC
CASSWDRGGETQYF
>TRBD2|few|TRBJ2-1|TRBV19
TGTGCCAGTAGGATAGCGGGAGACTACAATGAGCAGTTCTTC
CASRIAGDYNEQFF
>NA|NA|TRBJ2-1|TRBV11-2
TGTGCCAGCAGCTTAGTGTACAGCCTCTCCTACAATGAGCAGTTCTTC
CASSLVYSLSYNEQFF
>NA|NA|TRBJ1-4|TRBV7-3
TGTGCCAGCAGCCTCCGTCCCGCCTGGAGGGATGAAAAACTGTTTTTT
CASSLRPAWRDEKLFF
>NA|NA|TRBJ2-3|TRBV29-1
TGCAGCGAAAAACTGGGACTCACAGATACGCAGTATTTT
CSEKLGLTDTQYF
>NA|NA|TRBJ1-3|TRBV6-5
TGTGCCAGCAGACAGGGAAACACCATATATTTT
CASRQGNTIYF
>NA|NA|TRBJ2-3|TRBV15
TGTGCCACCAGCAGTCTAAAGAGCACAGATACGCAGTATTTT
CATSSLKSTDTQYF
>TRBD1|NA|TRBJ2-1|TRBV25-1
TGTGCCAGCAGTGGACAGGGGAACAATGAGCAGTTCTTC
CASSGQGNNEQFF